This T cell receptor (beta chain) was captured in a study of identical twins. Broader study findings: With beta out-of-frame sequences, excess sharing by twins was weaker.

Template switching introduced a universal primer site, and the cDNA bore unique molecular identifiers. TCRdb ran MiXCR on the 5' RACE reads and lists one entry per CDR3 protein. The profile shows around 490,000 distinct CDR3 sequences, about 22% of them singletons. Details on this clonotype: The antigen remains undetermined.

CDR1 and CDR2 (germline): SGHVS, FQNEAQ. Germline trimming cut 0 bases from V and 2 bases from J; bases unmatched to any gene: 10. This CDR3 is 18 amino acids long. These data were likewise used in another study, on yellow fever vaccine responses in identical twins.

Sequenced material: CD4+ T cells sorted from blood. This sequence originates from a woman aged 18-29 years in good health. This chain connects TRBV7-8 to TRBJ2-3; 8 bases align to TRBD2. The CDR3 sequence: CASSLAFGLAPDTDTQYF. The CDR3 coding sequence is TGTGCCAGCAGCTTAGCCTTTGGACTAGCTCCGGACACAGATACGCAGTATTTT.